These 10 T cell receptor beta chains share one sample of origin, sequenced in a study of cytomegalovirus exposure and HLA in healthy donors. The PCR contained 60 Vbeta and 13 Jbeta primers. The protocol was immunoSEQ multiplex PCR, while the TCRdb copy is restricted to in-frame clones and leaves out a portion. The table shows some 87,000 clones, with 62% occurring only once. The sample consisted of PBMCs. The receptor set was obtained from a young woman in good health and CMV-seropositive.

The chain has TRBV11-2 and TRBJ1-6; D is possibly TRBD1 (5 bases). The CDR3 is made up of 16 amino acids. Germline V lookup: CDR1 SGHAT, CDR2 FQNNGV. V was trimmed by 6 bases and J by 0 bases, leaving 12 bases between them. The CDR3 sequence: CASRGGHGSYNSPLHF. CDR3 in DNA: TGTGCCAGCAGGGGAGGACACGGCTCCTATAATTCACCCCTCCACTTT.

The chain links TRBV28 to TRBJ2-1; TRBD2 agrees at 8 bases. CDR1 is MDHEN, CDR2 SYDVKM, per germline. This CDR3 is built from 13 residues. V shed 5 bases, J shed 8 bases, and the junction held 5 bases outside the gene matches. The CDR3 sequence: CASSPGGLDEQFF. The CDR3 nucleotides read TGTGCCAGCAGTCCGGGGGGGCTTGATGAGCAGTTCTTC.

A few counts support this clone. The genes are TRBV7-2 and TRBJ2-1, with unresolved D. CDR1 is SGHTA, CDR2 FQGNSA, per germline. This CDR3 spans 15 amino acids. Trimming stripped 6 bases from V and 5 bases from J, with 17 bases between. Written as DNA, the CDR3 is TGTGCCAGCAGATATCGAGGCGCGAGTGACAATGAGCAGTTCTTC. Protein product: CASRYRGASDNEQFF.

This chain uses TRBV19 with TRBJ2-5, with 8 bases identical to TRBD1. This CDR3 is 14 amino acids long. Germline V gene lookup returns CDR1 LNHDA and CDR2 SQIVND (reference sequence). V shed 8 bases and J 5 bases; nucleotides not matched to a gene: 10. Here the CDR3 reads CASSTTGAGETQYF. CDR3 sequence (DNA): TGTGCCAGTTCTACGACAGGGGCAGGGGAGACCCAGTACTTC.

The chain combines TRBV5-6 with TRBJ2-7; no reliable D call. The length of the CDR3 is 13 residues. Between the trimmed V and J ends, which lost 0 bases and 3 bases, there was a span of 7 bases. Per the germline V gene, CDR1 is SGHDT and CDR2 is YYEEEE. Written as DNA, the CDR3 is TGTGCCAGCAGCTTGGAAATAGACTACGAGCAGTACTTC. This sequence encodes CASSLEIDYEQYF.

This chain uses TRBV5-4 with TRBJ2-5; 10 bases map to TRBD2. V lost 4 bases and J lost 5; bases outside the gene matches: 11. Looked up from germline, CDR1 is SGHNT and CDR2 is YYREEE (reference sequence). This CDR3 region has 16 residues. The CDR3, as DNA: TGTGCCAGCAGCCCCCTTTTAGCGGGGGGTTGGGAGACCCAGTACTTC. It specifies CASSPLLAGGWETQYF.

The V and J genes are TRBV25-1 and TRBJ2-2, with D perhaps matching TRBD1 (6 bases). Trimming removed 3 bases from V and 2 bases from J, with 13 bases in between. Germline V gene lookup returns CDR1 MGHDK and CDR2 SYGVNS. CDR3 length equals 16 residues. CDR3 in amino acids: CASSERSRGNTGELFF. In DNA form, the CDR3 reads TGTGCCAGCAGTGAGAGGAGCAGGGGAAACACCGGGGAGCTGTTTTTT.

The table lists this clone with a few counts. The chain is built from TRBV7-2 and TRBJ1-2; 8 bases align to TRBD1. Germline CDR1 and CDR2: SGHTA and FQGNSA. The CDR3 extends over 15 amino acids. The junction had 4 bases not matched to a gene; V was cut back by 1 base and J by 3 bases. DNA for the CDR3: TGTGCCAGCAGCTTAGGGGCAGGGGGCGACTATGGCTACACCTTC. Amino acid sequence: CASSLGAGGDYGYTF.

This clone was found a few times. The chain combines TRBV6-6 with TRBJ2-2; D is ambiguous. This CDR3 is 12 amino acids long. Trimming took off 4 bases at V and 4 bases at J, with 4 bases between the two ends. CDR1 is MNHNY, CDR2 SVGAGI, per germline (reference sequence). CDR3 region: CASSFSTGELFF. The CDR3 nucleotides are TGTGCCAGCAGTTTTAGCACCGGGGAGCTGTTTTTT.

Concerning this clone: One junction end disagrees with the germline gene, perhaps due to a read error. The rearrangement links TRBV5-1 to TRBJ1-3; D not certain. Germline CDR1 and CDR2: SGHRS and YFSETQ. The CDR3 spans 15 residues. CDR3: CASSLQASSGNTRYF. The CDR3, as DNA: TGCGCCAGCAGCTTGCAGGCCAGCTCTGGAAACACCAGATATTTT.